The T cell receptor (beta chain) described here comes from a study of beta chain features in type 1 diabetes. Study as a whole: Healthy donors, compared against patients, showed similar age, gender and cell yields. Findings and limits, study-wide: Researchers report that Type 1 diabetes patients had moderately but significantly shorter TCRB CDR3s across all four CD4+ subsets.

The sequenced template was cDNA made from the entire isolated RNA. The method was immunoSEQ multiplex PCR; TCRdb's version includes in-frame clones alone and lacks a portion of them. The sample includes about 650,000 clones, over 10% of them seen just once. Stem cell-like memory, regulatory, central memory and naive CD4+ cells were sorted via CD45RO/CCR7/CD25/CD127/CD95/CD27. Germline values: CDR1 KGHSH, CDR2 LQKENI. J was trimmed by 3 bases and V by 3 bases; bases with no gene match: 5. The CDR3 extends over 17 amino acids. As concerns this clone: Its antigen remains unidentified.

The sequenced sample consisted of naive CD4+ T cells from blood. The J gene is TRBJ2-2, the V gene TRBV18; 12 bases agree with TRBD2. The clonotype comes from a man between 25 and 39 years old with type 1 diabetes. The CDR3 sequence: CASSPVTSGRYTGELFF. For the CDR3, the DNA is TGTGCCAGCTCACCCGTGACTAGCGGGAGATACACCGGGGAGCTGTTTTTT.